This T cell receptor beta chain was recorded in a study of post-analysis software for immune sequencing data. Looking at the study overall: The disease courses covered relapsing-remitting, secondary progressive and progressive-relapsing multiple sclerosis. Study-level results: The five TRBV segments detected at higher frequency in patients than in controls included TRBV5-6, TRBV5-1 and TRBV20-1. Multiple sclerosis patients showed significantly lower normalized Chao1 diversity than controls did. The authors found that F measure strongly co-clustered same-batch samples.

Concerning this clonotype itself: Its cognate antigen is unknown.

cDNA libraries for TCR beta contained unique molecular identifiers. Between about 0.85 and 10 million T cells gave rise to roughly 0.5 million cDNA molecules. TCRdb reprocessed the PCR reads with MiXCR, giving one entry per CDR3 protein. Of 750,000 to 950,000 distinct CDR3 sequences in the sample, roughly half were seen once. The ends were cut back, 0 bases at V and 1 base at J, with 13 bases in the middle. The CDR3 loop spans 15 amino acids. Germline CDR1 DFQATT, CDR2 SNEGSKA (reference sequence). Sequenced input: blood. The V and J genes are TRBV20-1 and TRBJ2-7; TRBD2 might be the D (7 bases). This TCR was sampled from a girl aged 5 to 17 with multiple sclerosis. The CDR3 is CSAREGGGGSYEQYF. The CDR3 DNA reads as TGCAGTGCTAGAGAGGGCGGGGGCGGATCCTACGAGCAGTACTTC.